This TCR beta chain was recorded in a study of blood T cell repertoires in COVID-19. Study background: T cells, B-cell-depleted T cells, or PBMCs provided the cDNA or gDNA that served as material.

V was cut by 1 base and J by 9 bases, with 9 bases left in between. CDR3 length: 11 residues. The germline gives CDR1 DFQATT, CDR2 SNEGSKA (reference sequence). Sequenced by immunoSEQ multiplex PCR; TCRdb stores in-frame clones only, minus some. The sample includes around 200,000 clones, around nine tenths of them seen just once. The clonotype was recovered from a man in his late teens or twenties with active or convalescent COVID-19. Sequences were obtained from peripheral blood. The V call is TRBV20-1, the J call TRBJ2-5; D gene unclear. The CDR3 reads CSARVSVAQYF. CDR3 in DNA: TGCAGTGCTAGAGTATCGGTTGCCCAGTACTTC.